These 3 T cell receptor beta chains originate from one sample sequenced in a study of T cells in Graves' hyperthyroidism and ophthalmopathy. TCR beta CDR3 regions were amplified from RNA transcripts. The TCR CDR3 first-round RT-PCR relied on the HTBI primer set. From the multiplex PCR reads, TCRdb called clonotypes with MiXCR, one entry per CDR3 protein. The repertoire consists of some 690,000 distinct CDR3 sequences, with roughly 17% occurring once and the leading ten covering 15% to 19%. The specimen was blood. These receptors were collected from a man aged 45 to 65 with Graves' hyperthyroidism.

This rearrangement joins TRBV5-1 to TRBJ2-2; D gene unclear. Per germline, CDR1 SGHRS and CDR2 YFSETQ. The germline V and J ends were trimmed by 4 bases and 6 bases, with 13 bases remaining between them. The CDR3 extends over 14 amino acids. The CDR3 protein is CASSPLGYSGELFF. The CDR3 DNA follows: TGCGCCAGCAGCCCTCTAGGATACTCCGGGGAGCTGTTTTTT.

This clonotype was recorded many times. This sequence joins TRBV2 and TRBJ2-2; D not certain. CDR3 length: 11 amino acids. CDR1 and CDR2 (germline): SNHLY, FYNNEI. Trimming took off 4 bases at V and 6 bases at J, with 3 bases between the two ends. CDR3 DNA: TGTGCCAGCAGTGTCCCCGGGGAGCTGTTTTTT. As protein: CASSVPGELFF.

This clonotype has at least ten counts. This rearrangement joins TRBV28 to TRBJ1-5, with 9 bases lining up with TRBD1. The germline V gene has CDR1 MDHEN and CDR2 SYDVKM. There are 15 residues in the CDR3. Trimming at V came to 7 bases and at J to 3 bases, leaving 7 bases not matched to a gene. CDR3 nucleotides: TGTGCCAGCAATTACCGGGACAGGGCCAATCAGCCCCAGCATTTT. Amino acid sequence: CASNYRDRANQPQHF.